Each of the 2 T cell receptor beta chains below was sequenced from the same sample in a study of T cell responses to AZD1222 COVID-19 vaccine. The data were produced by immunoSEQ multiplex PCR, yet TCRdb's version contains in-frame clones alone and is incomplete. Among around 130,000 clones, around 94% were seen once, and the ten largest hold 6% to 7%. Specimen: peripheral blood, collected on day 0 of AZD1222 vaccination. The source of these receptors is an adult in good health.

This clone has just one count. The chain joins TRBV5-1 to TRBJ2-1; 9 nucleotides match TRBD2. The CDR3 is 14 amino acids. J gave up 4 bases and V 7 bases, and 6 bases lay outside the gene matches. Germline loops: CDR1 SGHRS, CDR2 YFSETQ. CDR3 coding DNA: TGCGCCAGCCGGGGGCTAGCGGGATACAATGAGCAGTTCTTC. Translating it yields CASRGLAGYNEQFF. The whole variable domain, remainder taken from reference TRBV5-1 and TRBJ2-1, is KAGVTQTPRYLIKTRGQQVTLSCSPISGHRSVSWYQQTPGQGLQFLFEYFSETQRNKGNFPGRFSGRQFSNSRSEMNVSTLELGDSALYLCASRGLAGYNEQFFGPGTRLTVL.

J is TRBJ2-6 and V is TRBV7-3; no definite D call. Per germline, CDR1 SGHTA and CDR2 FQGTGA. The CDR3 runs to 16 residues. V lost 5 bases and J lost 0, with 11 bases in between. The CDR3 loop reads CASSLTQSSGANVLTF. DNA for the CDR3: TGTGCCAGCAGCCTTACCCAGAGCTCTGGGGCCAACGTCCTGACTTTC.